The entry below describes one T cell receptor (beta chain). Its antigen is unidentified. These data come from a study of T cells in localized non-small cell lung cancer. Regarding the study as a whole: Only one tumor region went through sequencing, so heterogeneity may still be there.

Method: immunoSEQ multiplex PCR; TCRdb's copy keeps in-frame clones and lacks some. The data hold tens of thousands of clones, with roughly 89% observed a single time. This CDR3 comprises 14 residues. V shed 5 bases, J shed 5 bases, and the junction held 8 bases outside the gene matches. Germline V gene lookup returns CDR1 SGHTS and CDR2 YDEGEE. Sequencing used peripheral blood, obtained before any cancer treatment. The receptor was isolated from a woman aged 35-75 years with stage I lung adenocarcinoma. This chain links TRBV5-8 with TRBJ1-1; TRBD1 aligns across 8 bases. The CDR3 region has the DNA TGTGCCAGCAGACCCGACAGGGGTCGGACTGAAGCTTTCTTT. It translates to CASRPDRGRTEAFF.